This T cell receptor (beta chain) emerged from a study of T cell changes during pregnancy in multiple sclerosis. The data were produced by immunoSEQ multiplex PCR, yet TCRdb's version contains in-frame clones alone and is incomplete. The table shows 37,000 or so clones, with roughly nine tenths occurring only once. The CDR3 loop spans 11 amino acids. Germline V lookup: CDR1 LNHDA, CDR2 SQIVND (reference sequence). The ends were cut back, 2 bases at V and 7 bases at J, with 3 bases in the middle. The sample holds a few counts of this clone. The V and J genes are TRBV19 and TRBJ2-1; unclear D gene. This receptor was taken from a female donor with multiple sclerosis, enrolled in a pregnancy study. Source: CD4+ T cells from peripheral blood mononuclear cells, taken in the second trimester of pregnancy. The CDR3 sequence is CASSIQNEQFF. CDR3 sequence (DNA): TGTGCCAGTAGTATACAGAATGAGCAGTTCTTC.